These 5 T cell receptor beta chains were all obtained from the same sample, sequenced in a study of CD8+ T cells in alopecia areata. Described treatment: oral pan-JAK inhibitor, 5-10 mg twice daily. cDNA serving as the sequencing template came from extracted, reverse transcribed RNA. Generated by immunoSEQ multiplex PCR, the TCRdb table keeps only in-frame clones and is missing some. The sample has around 200,000 clones; about three fifths are singletons. Sample: CD8+ T cells sorted from blood, taken at week 24, from a patient treated with tofacitinib. All receptors derive from a human donor with alopecia areata.

The chain carries TRBV27 and TRBJ1-5, with D perhaps TRBD1 (6 bases). The germline V gene encodes CDR1 MNHEY and CDR2 SMNVEV (reference sequence). The CDR3 runs 15 residues. V lost 6 bases to trimming and J lost 0 bases, with 12 bases between them. CDR3: CASSLTGDSNQPQHF. In DNA, the CDR3 is TGTGCCAGCAGCTTGACAGGAGATAGCAATCAGCCCCAGCATTTT.

V usage is TRBV9 and J usage is TRBJ2-1, with unresolved D. Trimming pared 3 bases from V and 10 bases from J, leaving 11 bases between. The CDR3 has 12 amino acids. CDR1 and CDR2 from the germline V gene are SGDLS and YYNGEE. The CDR3 bases are TGTGCCAGCAGCGGAGAGAGGAGAGAGCAGTTCTTC. The encoded protein is CASSGERREQFF.

The chain is built from TRBV5-1 and TRBJ2-5; TRBD1 matches 10 bases. V lost 2 bases and J lost 5; bases outside the gene matches: 9. Germline V CDR1 and CDR2: SGHRS, YFSETQ. The CDR3 has 16 amino acids. Written as DNA, the CDR3 is TGCGCCAGCAGCTTAGTTCTGGGACAGGGGTCCGAGACCCAGTACTTC. Protein: CASSLVLGQGSETQYF.

V usage is TRBV2 and J usage is TRBJ2-5; D gene ambiguous. The V end lost 9 bases, the J end lost 5 bases, and 22 bases lay between the germline ends. CDR1 is SNHLY and CDR2 is FYNNEI in the germline V gene. This CDR3 has 15 amino acids. CDR3 DNA sequence: TGTGCCAGGGCAGTGGGTGGCCCACAAATCGAGACCCAGTACTTC. Protein product: CARAVGGPQIETQYF. The full variable domain, with the rest looked up from reference TRBV2 and TRBJ2-5, is EPEVTQTPSHQVTQMGQEVILRCVPISNHLYFYWYRQILGQKVEFLVSFYNNEISEKSEIFDDQFSVERPDGSNFTLKIRSTKLEDSAMYFCARAVGGPQIETQYFGPGTRLLVL.

The genes are TRBV13 and TRBJ2-1; 7 nucleotides match TRBD1. CDR1 PRHDT and CDR2 FYEKMQ come from the germline V gene (reference sequence). The J segment lost 0 bases and the V segment lost 5 bases, leaving 10 bases of the junction unmatched. The CDR3 is 17 residues long. The CDR3 sequence: CASSPEGAESSYNEQFF. The CDR3 DNA is TGTGCCAGCAGCCCCGAGGGGGCGGAAAGCTCCTACAATGAGCAGTTCTTC.